The 9 T cell receptor beta chains below were found in one sample sequenced in a study of T cells in Graves' hyperthyroidism and ophthalmopathy. What was amplified from RNA transcripts were TCR beta CDR3 regions. The HTBI primer set drove a first-round RT-PCR of the TCR CDR3. TCRdb itself ran the multiplex PCR reads through MiXCR, one entry per CDR3 protein. Of about 380,000 distinct CDR3 sequences listed, around 13% were seen once; the top ten hold approximately 11%. Source material: blood. The source of these receptors is a woman aged 55-75 years with Graves' hyperthyroidism.

This clonotype was recorded many times. This sequence joins TRBV10-3 and TRBJ2-1; 10 nucleotides match TRBD2. V was clipped by 3 bases and J by 9 bases; unmatched bases: 11. CDR3 length: 16 residues. Per germline, CDR1 ENHRY and CDR2 SYGVKD. CDR3 region: CAISEEREGLGGEQFF. In nucleotides, the CDR3 is TGTGCCATCAGTGAAGAGCGGGAGGGCCTGGGGGGTGAGCAGTTCTTC.

This clonotype was recorded at least ten times. The chain uses TRBV2 and TRBJ1-2, with TRBD1 identical over 7 bases. CDR1 is SNHLY, CDR2 FYNNEI, per germline. The CDR3 has 11 amino acids. V shed 6 bases, J shed 7 bases, and the junction held 2 bases outside the gene matches. CDR3 amino acids: CASRGTVGYTF. As DNA, the CDR3 is TGTGCCAGCAGGGGGACAGTTGGCTACACCTTC.

This clonotype occurred many times. The genes are TRBV11-3 and TRBJ2-2; D is perhaps TRBD1 (5 bases). Trimming took off 4 bases at V and 9 bases at J, with 12 bases between the two ends. There are 13 residues in the CDR3. Germline CDR1 SGHNT, CDR2 YENEEA. CDR3 sequence reads: CASSSQDRRELFF. In DNA, the CDR3 is TGTGCCAGCAGCTCACAGGATCGCCGGGAGCTGTTTTTT.

V usage is TRBV14 and J usage is TRBJ2-3; D not certain. This CDR3 has 14 residues. Germline CDR1 SGHDN, CDR2 FVKESK. V lost 2 bases to trimming and J lost 0 bases, with 6 bases between them. The CDR3: CASSQRKSTDTQYF. The CDR3 nucleotides read TGTGCCAGCAGCCAACGGAAGAGCACAGATACGCAGTATTTT.

This clonotype was detected ten times or more. The chain employs TRBV6-1 and TRBJ2-7; TRBD2 might be the D (6 bases). Trimming left V 7 bases short and J 4 bases short, with 11 bases between. The CDR3 is made up of 12 amino acids. Germline loops: CDR1 MNHNS, CDR2 SASEGT. The CDR3 region is CASNSGGYEQYF. CDR3 DNA sequence: TGTGCCAGCAACTCCGGGGGTTACGAGCAGTACTTC.

There are a few counts of this clonotype. The V gene is TRBV7-6, the J gene TRBJ2-7; D is undetermined. V was trimmed by 1 base and J by 7 bases, leaving 14 bases between them. CDR1 is SGHVS, CDR2 FNYEAQ, per germline. This CDR3 has 14 amino acids. CDR3 nucleotides: TGTGCCAGCAGCTTAGAACCCCAGTTGGGGGAGCAGTACTTC. It encodes CASSLEPQLGEQYF.

In its sample, this clonotype was seen a few times. The rearrangement joins TRBV19 to TRBJ2-7; 14 bases align to TRBD2. Germline V gene sequence: CDR1 LNHDA, CDR2 SQIVND (reference sequence). Trimming took 7 bases from V and 4 from J; bases not matched to a gene: 6. This CDR3 comprises 15 residues. CDR3 loop: CASTPGLAGAYEQYF. In DNA form, the CDR3 reads TGTGCCAGTACCCCGGGACTAGCGGGAGCTTACGAGCAGTACTTC. The whole variable domain, filled in from reference TRBV19 and TRBJ2-7, reads DGGITQSPKYLFRKEGQNVTLSCEQNLNHDAMYWYRQDPGQGLRLIYYSQIVNDFQKGDIAEGYSVSREKKESFPLTVTSAQKNPTAFYLCASTPGLAGAYEQYFGPGTRLTVT.

This clonotype was counted many times. J is TRBJ2-3 and V is TRBV6-2 or TRBV6-3; 8 bases fit TRBD1. From germline, CDR1 is MNHEY and CDR2 SVGEGT. This CDR3 contains 15 residues. Trimming removed 4 bases from V and 2 bases from J; junction bases left unmatched: 5. The CDR3 DNA reads TGTGCCAGCAGTTCTGGGACAGGCTTCACAGATACGCAGTATTTT. Its translation: CASSSGTGFTDTQYF.

This clonotype has ten or more counts. The chain joins TRBV6-1 to TRBJ1-1; no firm D call. The germline V gene has CDR1 MNHNS and CDR2 SASEGT. The CDR3 extends over 12 amino acids. The V end was cut by 5 bases, the J end by 4 bases, with 8 bases between. Here the CDR3 reads CASSLGRTEAFF. The CDR3 DNA follows: TGTGCCAGCAGTTTAGGGCGCACTGAAGCTTTCTTT.